This T cell receptor beta chain was found in a study of cytomegalovirus exposure and HLA in healthy donors. The PCR was carried out with 60 Vbeta primers and 13 Jbeta primers. Sequencing used immunoSEQ multiplex PCR; TCRdb keeps in-frame clones, though not all of them. The sample shows 180,000 or so clones, around 80% of them seen only once. The CDR3 has 13 amino acids. Germline V gene data show CDR1 as GTSNPN and CDR2 as SVGIG (reference sequence). V lost 2 bases to trimming and J lost 12 bases, with 16 bases between them. The sequence came from a woman in her 30s in good health and CMV-seropositive. What was sequenced was PBMCs. The chain carries TRBV30 and TRBJ1-4, with TRBD1 as a possible D gene (6 bases). The DNA of the CDR3 is TGTGCCTGGAGTCAGGGGAGGGGGTTAGAACTGTTTTTT. Its protein product is CAWSQGRGLELFF.